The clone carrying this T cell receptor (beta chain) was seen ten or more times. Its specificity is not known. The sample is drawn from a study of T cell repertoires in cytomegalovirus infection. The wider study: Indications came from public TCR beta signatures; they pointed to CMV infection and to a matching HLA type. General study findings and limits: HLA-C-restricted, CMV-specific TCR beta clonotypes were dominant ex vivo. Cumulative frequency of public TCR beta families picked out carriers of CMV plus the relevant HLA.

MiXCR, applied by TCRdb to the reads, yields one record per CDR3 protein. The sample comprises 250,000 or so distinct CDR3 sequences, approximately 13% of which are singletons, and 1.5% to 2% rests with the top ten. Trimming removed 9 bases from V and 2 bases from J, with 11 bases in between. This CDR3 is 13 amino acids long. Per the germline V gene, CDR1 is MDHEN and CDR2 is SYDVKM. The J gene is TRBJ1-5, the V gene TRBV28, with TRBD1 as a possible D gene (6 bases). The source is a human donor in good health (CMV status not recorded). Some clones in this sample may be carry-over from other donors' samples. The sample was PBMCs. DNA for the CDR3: TGTGCCAGTAAGGGGGACGGCAATCAGCCCCAGCATTTT. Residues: CASKGDGNQPQHF.